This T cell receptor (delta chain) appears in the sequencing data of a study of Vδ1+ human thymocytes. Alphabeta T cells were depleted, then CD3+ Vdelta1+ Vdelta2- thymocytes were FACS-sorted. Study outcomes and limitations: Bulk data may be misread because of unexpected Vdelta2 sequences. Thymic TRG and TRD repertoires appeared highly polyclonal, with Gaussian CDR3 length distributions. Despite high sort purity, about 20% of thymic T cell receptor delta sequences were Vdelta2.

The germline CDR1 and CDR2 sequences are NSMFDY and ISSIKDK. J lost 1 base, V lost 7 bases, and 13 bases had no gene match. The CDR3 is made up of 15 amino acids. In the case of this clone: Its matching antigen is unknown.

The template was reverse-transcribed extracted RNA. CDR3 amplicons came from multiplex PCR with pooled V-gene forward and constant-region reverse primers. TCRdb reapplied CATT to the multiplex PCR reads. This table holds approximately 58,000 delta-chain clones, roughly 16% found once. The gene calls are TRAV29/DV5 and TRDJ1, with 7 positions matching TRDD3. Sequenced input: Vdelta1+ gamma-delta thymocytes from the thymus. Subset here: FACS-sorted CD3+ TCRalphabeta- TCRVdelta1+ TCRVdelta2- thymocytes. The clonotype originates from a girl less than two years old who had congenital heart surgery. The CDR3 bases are TGTGCACCGGGATTCCGGGGGATTATCACCGATAAACTCATCTTT. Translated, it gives CAPGFRGIITDKLIF.